Following are 7 T cell receptor beta chains from one sample sequenced in a study of blood T cells in healthy people across ages. Sample-barcoded 5' priming and a J-beta primer mix drove a second PCR of roughly 6 to 12 cycles. Using its own MiXCR run on the 5' RACE reads, TCRdb lists one record per CDR3 protein. This repertoire shows 550,000 to 650,000 distinct CDR3 sequences, 25% to 30% found once; its top ten account for less than 20%. Input material: blood. The source of these receptors is a woman older than 75 in good health.

The chain employs TRBV27 and TRBJ1-5, with unresolved D. V dropped 5 bases and J dropped 1 base, with 15 bases sitting between them. Germline CDR1 is MNHEY and CDR2 is SMNVEV (reference sequence). The CDR3 is 16 residues long. The CDR3, as DNA: TGTGCCAGCAGTAGTATGCTACAGAGGAGCAATCAGCCCCAGCATTTT. It specifies CASSSMLQRSNQPQHF.

This clonotype showed up many times. This sequence joins TRBV10-3 and TRBJ2-6, with D possibly being TRBD1 (6 bases). Germline V gives CDR1 ENHRY, CDR2 SYGVKD. Trimming took 6 bases from V and 1 from J, leaving 16 bases between them. This CDR3 is built from 17 residues. The CDR3 spells CAIRTPRTASGANVLTF. The CDR3 coding sequence is TGTGCCATCAGAACCCCCCGGACAGCTTCTGGGGCCAACGTCCTGACTTTC.

This clonotype was observed a few times. The rearrangement joins TRBV6-1 to TRBJ2-3, with a tentative D call TRBD2 (5 bases). V dropped 1 base and J dropped 2 bases, with 7 bases sitting between them. This CDR3 has 14 residues. Germline V CDR1 and CDR2: MNHNS, SASEGT. Here the CDR3 reads CASSEGTFTDTQYF. The CDR3 nucleotides read TGTGCCAGCAGTGAAGGGACTTTCACAGATACGCAGTATTTT.

The genes are TRBV12-3 or TRBV12-4 and TRBJ2-7; D not certain. The CDR3 contains 13 residues. Trimming pared 3 bases from V and 3 bases from J, leaving 9 bases between. CDR3 DNA sequence: TGTGCCAGCAGTTTGTATCGTGACTACGAGCAGTACTTC. As protein: CASSLYRDYEQYF.

The chain recombines TRBV7-9 with TRBJ1-1, with no clear D. The CDR3 consists of 13 residues. V lost 4 bases and J 8 bases, leaving 14 bases between the germline ends. Germline loops: CDR1 SEHNR, CDR2 FQNEAQ (reference sequence). The CDR3, as DNA: TGTGCCAGCAGCTCCCCGGGGTCAGGAGAAGCTTTCTTT. Translated: CASSSPGSGEAFF.

The genes are TRBV4-1 and TRBJ2-3; D might be TRBD2 (5 bases). The germline V gene encodes CDR1 MGHRA and CDR2 YSYEKL. The CDR3 spans 15 residues. The V end was cut by 1 base, the J end by 0 bases, with 8 bases between. This chain's CDR3 is CASSQGPGSTDTQYF. The CDR3 DNA reads TGCGCCAGCAGCCAAGGACCGGGGAGCACAGATACGCAGTATTTT.

This clonotype was seen repeatedly, ten times or more. V gene TRBV15 combines with J gene TRBJ1-1; unclear D gene. V was trimmed by 5 bases and J by 8 bases, leaving 15 bases between them. This CDR3 has 13 amino acids. Germline loops: CDR1 LNHNV, CDR2 YYDKDF (reference sequence). CDR3 in amino acids: CATSFRRKSEAFF. CDR3 coding DNA: TGTGCCACCAGCTTCAGGCGGAAGAGCGAAGCTTTCTTT.